What follows describes a single T cell receptor beta chain. This clonotype has only a few counts. No cognate antigen has been identified for it. No base-level quality is on record; no much larger clone is a single base apart. Library creation used 5' RACE. The instrument was an Illumina HiSeq 2500. A second PCR of about 7 to 12 cycles was run with a J-beta primer mix and a sample-barcoded 5' primer. Each TCR beta cDNA molecule received a unique molecular identifier from a template-switch 5' adaptor carrying 12 random nucleotides. Each sample yielded at least 2.5 million CDR3-containing paired-end reads. The Mint cDNA synthesis kit, primed by a TRBC-specific oligonucleotide, was used to synthesize first-strand cDNA from all RNA. All cDNA was treated with uracil-DNA glycosylase and then went through a first 18-cycle PCR with the universal primers M1SS and BC2_uni_R. On the authors' methods: For normalization, 1 million high-quality reads, each with a distinct molecular identifier, were randomly selected from each sample. Reads with shared molecular identifiers were discarded instead of being binned into consensus sequences. MiTCR, run with a Q25 quality threshold and the strictest error-elimination algorithm, handled CDR3 identification, clonotype clustering and error correction. A nonparametric unseen species model with Euler transformation was used to estimate lower-bound total TCR beta diversity. TCRdb reanalyzed the raw reads on its own, using fastp at Q25 for trimming and MiXCR for clone calling, and kept in-frame beta chains. Duplicate CDR3 protein sequences are folded into a single record with the most common DNA and genes. It is TCRdb's table, rather than the study itself, that gives the V and J calls and clone size. This sample lists 1.5 million to 1.8 million distinct CDR3 sequences; about 45% were detected once. The ten biggest clones cover less than 5% of the sample.

The CDR3 numbers 17 residues from cysteine through phenylalanine. The CDR3 DNA has 51 bases and is translated from base 1. CDR1 and CDR2 (SGHDN, FVKESK) derive from the germline V gene. V loses 3 bases, J loses 1 base, and the germline ends lie 16 bases apart. The data derive from a study of blood T cells in healthy people across ages (dated by TCRdb to 2013 to 2016). About the investigation overall: In model experiments, template switching captured about one uniquely barcoded TCR beta cDNA molecule for every two T cells. To track age-related changes in TCR beta repertoire diversity, the study relied on deep sequencing normalized with unique cDNA molecular identifiers. To avoid experimental bias, donors of different ages were distributed randomly across sequencing lanes. The study analyzed two additional independent replicas of 1 million unique cDNA reads from the same blood draw for two donors, one aged 18 to 29 and one aged 80 or older. The donors were split into four age groups: young (average around 17 years), middle-aged (nearly 40), aged (more than 60) and long-lived (about 82).

What the research found in general, with its limitations: The percentage of naive T cells measured by flow cytometry correlated strongly with observed TCR beta diversity. Estimates of total diversity based on one million sequenced T cells were regarded as lower bounds and as underestimates. Conclusive comparison of naive and antigen-experienced compartments was prevented by the profiling of bulk unsorted PBMCs. Because the CMV infection status of the donors was unknown, age-related changes in expanded clonotypes may potentially have been confounded. As age increased, observed TCR beta diversity per million T cells dropped in a roughly linear way, and a significant reduction was already evident by age about 36. Compared with the aged group, the long-lived group had more naive CD4+ T cells, fewer expanded clones and increased TCR diversity, suggesting age selection.

Donors were 39 systemically healthy Caucasian individuals from Russia aged roughly 6 to 95 years. Each donor gave about 10 milliliters of peripheral blood, drawn into EDTA-treated Vacutainer tubes. Ficoll-Paque density-gradient centrifugation was used to isolate PBMCs, with at least 6.5 million per sample. Trizol reagent was used to extract total RNA from the PBMCs, yielding at least 5.5 micrograms per sample. Naive CD45RAhigh/CD27high T cell percentages were measured by flow cytometry on a PBMC aliquot from every donor. Recombination joined TRBV14 with TRBJ2-1; TRBD2 is a possible D gene, resting on 6 matching bases. The sample was blood. The sequence came from a woman between 18 and 29 years old in good health. The CDR3 protein: CASSQGGPGGSYNEQFF. The sequenced DNA: TGTGCCAGCAGCCAGGGAGGTCCTGGAGGTTCCTACAATGAGCAGTTCTTC.